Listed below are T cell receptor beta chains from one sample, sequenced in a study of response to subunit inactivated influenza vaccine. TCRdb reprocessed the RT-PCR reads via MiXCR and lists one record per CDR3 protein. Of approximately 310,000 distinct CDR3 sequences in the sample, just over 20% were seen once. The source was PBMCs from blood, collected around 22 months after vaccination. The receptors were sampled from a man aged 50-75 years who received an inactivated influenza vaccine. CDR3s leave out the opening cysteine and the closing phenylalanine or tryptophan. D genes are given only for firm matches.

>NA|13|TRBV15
ATQNGRVNTGELF
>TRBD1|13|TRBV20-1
SARPLTGDGDTQY
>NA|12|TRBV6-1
ASSEAQGFSGYT
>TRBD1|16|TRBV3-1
ASSQDPRTGGFGETQY
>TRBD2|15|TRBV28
ASSLALGLAGGGEQF
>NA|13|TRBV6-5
ASSYTGGESYGYT
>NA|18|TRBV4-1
ASSQEIRSRVVVTGSPLH
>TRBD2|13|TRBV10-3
AISVESGRGYEQY
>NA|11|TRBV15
ATSRGSNQPQH
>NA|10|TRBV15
ATSIFGWGQY
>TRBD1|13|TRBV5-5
ASSPGTGLGNTIY
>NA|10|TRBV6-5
ASSQGSNEQY
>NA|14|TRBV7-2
ASSAPGSLSGNTIY
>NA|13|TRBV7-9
ASSLSQGTGYEQY
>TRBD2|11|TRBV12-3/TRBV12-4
ASKRTSWAEQY
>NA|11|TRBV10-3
AISDRSNQPQH
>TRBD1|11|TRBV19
ASSILAGGEAF
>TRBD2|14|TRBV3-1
ASSPGLAGDSYEQY
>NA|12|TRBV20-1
SARDSANTGELF
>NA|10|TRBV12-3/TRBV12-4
ASSFGPSRAF
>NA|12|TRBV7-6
ASSRLDRSYEQY
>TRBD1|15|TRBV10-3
AISDRVSGGNNQPQH
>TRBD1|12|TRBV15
ATSRGDRGYEQY
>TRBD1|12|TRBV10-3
AISPQGIDQPQH
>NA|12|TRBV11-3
ASSLDGQRDTQY
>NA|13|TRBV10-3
AISEGGTSTDTQY
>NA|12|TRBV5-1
ASSLVSESYGYT
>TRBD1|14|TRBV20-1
SARDRDRGWNTEAF
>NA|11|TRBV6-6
ASSSPGTYEQY
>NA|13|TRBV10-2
ASTEYILVNTEAF
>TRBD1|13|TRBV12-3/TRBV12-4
ASGRGGLVRDEQY
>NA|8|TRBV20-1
SANDYEQY
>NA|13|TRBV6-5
ASSYSQSGPGELF
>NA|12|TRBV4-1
ASSQDGRTEKQF
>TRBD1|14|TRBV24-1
ATAYDRGRGGYGYT
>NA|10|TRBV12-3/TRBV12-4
ASSLLTAELF
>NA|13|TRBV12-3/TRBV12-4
ASSSQQGINQPQH
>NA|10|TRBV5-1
ASSLNGGEAF
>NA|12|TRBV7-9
ASSLVPGQYGYT
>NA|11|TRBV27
ASSPQGWQPQH
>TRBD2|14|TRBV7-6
ASSAGARSSYNEQF
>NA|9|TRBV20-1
SSTNRYEQY
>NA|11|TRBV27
ASSLFSMSGYT
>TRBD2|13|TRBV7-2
ASSPSGTNTGELF
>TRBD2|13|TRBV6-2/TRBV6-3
ASIAGGSSYNEQF
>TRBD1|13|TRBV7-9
ASSHGTGVQETQY
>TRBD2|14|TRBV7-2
ASSLLAGGITDTQY
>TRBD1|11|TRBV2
ASREQGAGGYT
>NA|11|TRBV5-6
ASSLPSNSPLH
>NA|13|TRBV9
ASSVDREASDEQY
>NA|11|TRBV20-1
SARGGAGNEQF
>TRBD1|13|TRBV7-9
ASIGDRVKVGEQY
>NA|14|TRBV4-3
ASSQAIFSRGREQF
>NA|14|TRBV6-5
ASSYYRSGGYSEQF